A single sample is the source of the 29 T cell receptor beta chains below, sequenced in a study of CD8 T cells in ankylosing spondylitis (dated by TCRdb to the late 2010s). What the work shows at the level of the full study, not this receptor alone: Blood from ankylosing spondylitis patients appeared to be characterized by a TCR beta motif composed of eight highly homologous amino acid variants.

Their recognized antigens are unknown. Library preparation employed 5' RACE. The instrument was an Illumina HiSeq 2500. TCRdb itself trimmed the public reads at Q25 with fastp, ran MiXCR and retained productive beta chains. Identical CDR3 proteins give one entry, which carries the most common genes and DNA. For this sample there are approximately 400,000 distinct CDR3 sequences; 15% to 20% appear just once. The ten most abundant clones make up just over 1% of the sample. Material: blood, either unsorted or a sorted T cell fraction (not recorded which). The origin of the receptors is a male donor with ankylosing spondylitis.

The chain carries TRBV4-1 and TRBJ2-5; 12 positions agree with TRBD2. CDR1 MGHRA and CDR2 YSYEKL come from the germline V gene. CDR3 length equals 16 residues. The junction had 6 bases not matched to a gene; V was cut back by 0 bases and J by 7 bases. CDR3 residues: CASSQDPSGRAGTQYF. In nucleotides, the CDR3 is TGCGCCAGCAGCCAAGATCCTAGCGGGAGGGCCGGGACCCAGTACTTC.

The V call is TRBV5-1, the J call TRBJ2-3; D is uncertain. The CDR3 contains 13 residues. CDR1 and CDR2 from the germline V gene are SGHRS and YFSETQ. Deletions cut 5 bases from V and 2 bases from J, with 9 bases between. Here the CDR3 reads CASREQPTDTQYF. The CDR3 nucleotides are TGCGCCAGCAGGGAGCAGCCCACAGATACGCAGTATTTT.

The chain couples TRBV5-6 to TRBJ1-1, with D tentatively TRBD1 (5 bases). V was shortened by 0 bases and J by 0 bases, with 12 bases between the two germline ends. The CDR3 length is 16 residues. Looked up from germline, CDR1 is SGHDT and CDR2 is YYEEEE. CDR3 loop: CASSLGQKVMNTEAFF. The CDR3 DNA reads TGTGCCAGCAGCTTGGGACAGAAAGTTATGAACACTGAAGCTTTCTTT.

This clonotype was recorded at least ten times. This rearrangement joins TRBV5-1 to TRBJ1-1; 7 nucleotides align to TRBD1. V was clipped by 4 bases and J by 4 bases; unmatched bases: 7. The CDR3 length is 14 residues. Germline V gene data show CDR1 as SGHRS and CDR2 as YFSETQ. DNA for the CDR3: TGCGCCAGCAGCACCGGGACAGTCGGCACTGAAGCTTTCTTT. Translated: CASSTGTVGTEAFF. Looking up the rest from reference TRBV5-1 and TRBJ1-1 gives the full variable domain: KAGVTQTPRYLIKTRGQQVTLSCSPISGHRSVSWYQQTPGQGLQFLFEYFSETQRNKGNFPGRFSGRQFSNSRSEMNVSTLELGDSALYLCASSTGTVGTEAFFGQGTRLTVV.

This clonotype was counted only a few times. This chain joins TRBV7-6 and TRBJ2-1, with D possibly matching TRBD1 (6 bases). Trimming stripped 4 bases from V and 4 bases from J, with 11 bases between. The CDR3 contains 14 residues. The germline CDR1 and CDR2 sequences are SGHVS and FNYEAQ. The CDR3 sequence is CASSWAGEYNEQFF. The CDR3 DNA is TGTGCCAGCAGCTGGGCAGGGGAATACAATGAGCAGTTCTTC.

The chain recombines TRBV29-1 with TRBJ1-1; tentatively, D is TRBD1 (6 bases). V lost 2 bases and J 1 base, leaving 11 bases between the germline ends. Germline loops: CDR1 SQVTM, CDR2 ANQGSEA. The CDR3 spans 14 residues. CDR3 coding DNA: TGCAGCGTTGAAATGGGGGCACCGAACACTGAAGCTTTCTTT. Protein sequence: CSVEMGAPNTEAFF.

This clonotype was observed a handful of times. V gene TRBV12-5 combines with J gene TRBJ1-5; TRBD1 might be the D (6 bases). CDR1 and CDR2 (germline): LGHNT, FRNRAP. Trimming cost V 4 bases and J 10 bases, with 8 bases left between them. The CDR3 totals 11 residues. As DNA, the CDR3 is TGTGCTAGTGGTTCACAGGGTCCCCAGCATTTT. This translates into CASGSQGPQHF.

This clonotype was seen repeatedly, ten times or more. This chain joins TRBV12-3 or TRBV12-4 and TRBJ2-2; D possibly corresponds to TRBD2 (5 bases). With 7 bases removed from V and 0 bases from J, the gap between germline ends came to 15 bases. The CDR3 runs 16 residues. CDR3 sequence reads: CASTPPRGANTGELFF. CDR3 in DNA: TGTGCCAGCACCCCTCCCCGGGGAGCGAACACCGGGGAGCTGTTTTTT.

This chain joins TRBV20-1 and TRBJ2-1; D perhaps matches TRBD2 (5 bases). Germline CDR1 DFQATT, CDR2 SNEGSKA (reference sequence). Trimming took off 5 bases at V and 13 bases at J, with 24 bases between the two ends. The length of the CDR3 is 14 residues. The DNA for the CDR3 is TGCAGTGCTCCGCACCACTCCGAGGGCGAAGCTCAGTTCTTC. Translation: CSAPHHSEGEAQFF.

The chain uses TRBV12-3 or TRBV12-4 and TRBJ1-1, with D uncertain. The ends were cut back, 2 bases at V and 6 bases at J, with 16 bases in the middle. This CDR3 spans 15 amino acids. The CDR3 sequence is CASSLREGGKSEAFF. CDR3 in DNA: TGTGCCAGCAGTTTAAGAGAGGGTGGAAAATCTGAAGCTTTCTTT.

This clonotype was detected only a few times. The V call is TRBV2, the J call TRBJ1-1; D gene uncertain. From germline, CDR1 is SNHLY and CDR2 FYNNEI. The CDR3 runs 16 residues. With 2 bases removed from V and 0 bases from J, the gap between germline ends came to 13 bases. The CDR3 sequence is CASSEFEVRVNTEAFF. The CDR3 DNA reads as TGTGCCAGCAGTGAATTCGAGGTGAGAGTGAACACTGAAGCTTTCTTT. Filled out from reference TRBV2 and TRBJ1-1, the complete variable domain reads EPEVTQTPSHQVTQMGQEVILRCVPISNHLYFYWYRQILGQKVEFLVSFYNNEISEKSEIFDDQFSVERPDGSNFTLKIRSTKLEDSAMYFCASSEFEVRVNTEAFFGQGTRLTVV.

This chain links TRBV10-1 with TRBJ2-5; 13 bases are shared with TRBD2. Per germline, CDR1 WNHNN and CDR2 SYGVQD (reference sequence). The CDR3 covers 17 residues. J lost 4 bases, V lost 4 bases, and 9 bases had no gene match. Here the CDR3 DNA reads TGCGCCAGCAGTGGGGGACTAGCGGGGTCGAGGTCAGAGACCCAGTACTTC. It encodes CASSGGLAGSRSETQYF.

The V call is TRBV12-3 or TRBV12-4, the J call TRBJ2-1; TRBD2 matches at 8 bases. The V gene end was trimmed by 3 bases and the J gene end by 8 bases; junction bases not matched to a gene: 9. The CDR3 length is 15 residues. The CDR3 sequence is CASSFTGGRLDEQFF. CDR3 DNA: TGTGCCAGCAGTTTTACCGGCGGGAGGTTGGATGAGCAGTTCTTC.

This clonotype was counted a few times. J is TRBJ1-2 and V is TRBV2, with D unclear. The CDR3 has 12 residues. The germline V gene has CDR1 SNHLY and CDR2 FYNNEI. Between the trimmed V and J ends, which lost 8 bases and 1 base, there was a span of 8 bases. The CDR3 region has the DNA TGTGCCAGCGAACGGGATAACTATGGCTACACCTTC. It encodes CASERDNYGYTF.

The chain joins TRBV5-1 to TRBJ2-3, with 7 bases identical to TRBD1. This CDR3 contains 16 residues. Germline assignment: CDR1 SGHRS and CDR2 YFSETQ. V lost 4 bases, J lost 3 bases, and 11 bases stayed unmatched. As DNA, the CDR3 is TGCGCCAGCAGCGGAGACAGGGCGGCAGGGACAGATACGCAGTATTTT. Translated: CASSGDRAAGTDTQYF. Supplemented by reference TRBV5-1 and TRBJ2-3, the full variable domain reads KAGVTQTPRYLIKTRGQQVTLSCSPISGHRSVSWYQQTPGQGLQFLFEYFSETQRNKGNFPGRFSGRQFSNSRSEMNVSTLELGDSALYLCASSGDRAAGTDTQYFGPGTRLTVL.

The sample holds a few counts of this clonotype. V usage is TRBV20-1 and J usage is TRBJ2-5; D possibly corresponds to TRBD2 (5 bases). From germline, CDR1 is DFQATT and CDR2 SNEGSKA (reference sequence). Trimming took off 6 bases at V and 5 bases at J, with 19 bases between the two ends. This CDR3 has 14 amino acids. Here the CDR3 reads CSAIARGQEETQYF. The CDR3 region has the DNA TGCAGTGCGATCGCCCGGGGTCAGGAGGAGACCCAGTACTTC.

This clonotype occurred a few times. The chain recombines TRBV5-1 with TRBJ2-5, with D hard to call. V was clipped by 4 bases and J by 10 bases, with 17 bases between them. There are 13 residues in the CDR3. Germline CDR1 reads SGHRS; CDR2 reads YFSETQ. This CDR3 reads CASSLDSGRVQYF. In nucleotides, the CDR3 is TGCGCCAGCAGCCTAGACTCCGGCCGCGTCCAGTACTTC.

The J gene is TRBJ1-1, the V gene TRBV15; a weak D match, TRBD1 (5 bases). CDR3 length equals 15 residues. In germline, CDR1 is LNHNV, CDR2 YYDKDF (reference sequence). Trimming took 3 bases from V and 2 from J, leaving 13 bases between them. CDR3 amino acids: CATSSLTASNTEAFF. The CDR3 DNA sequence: TGTGCCACCAGCAGCCTGACAGCCTCCAACACTGAAGCTTTCTTT.

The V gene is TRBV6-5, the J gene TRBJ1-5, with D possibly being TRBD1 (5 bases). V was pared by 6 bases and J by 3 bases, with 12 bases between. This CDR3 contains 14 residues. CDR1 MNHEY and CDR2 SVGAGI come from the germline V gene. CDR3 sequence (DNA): TGTGCCAGCAGCTACGGGGCCGACAATCAGCCCCAGCATTTT. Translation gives CASSYGADNQPQHF.

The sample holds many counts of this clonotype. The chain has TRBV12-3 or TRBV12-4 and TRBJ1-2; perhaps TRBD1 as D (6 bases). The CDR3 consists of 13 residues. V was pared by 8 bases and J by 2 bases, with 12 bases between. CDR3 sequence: CASGGGGNYGYTF. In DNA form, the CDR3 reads TGTGCCAGCGGGGGCGGCGGGAACTATGGCTACACCTTC.

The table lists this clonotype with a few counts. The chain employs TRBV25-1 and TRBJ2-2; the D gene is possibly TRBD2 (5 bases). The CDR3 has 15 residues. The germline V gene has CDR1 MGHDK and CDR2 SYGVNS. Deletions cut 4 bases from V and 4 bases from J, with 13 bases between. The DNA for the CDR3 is TGTGCCAGCAGTGGGTCCGGGGTTGGCACCGGGGAGCTGTTTTTT. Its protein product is CASSGSGVGTGELFF. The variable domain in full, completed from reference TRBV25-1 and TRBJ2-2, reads EADIYQTPRYLVIGTGKKITLECSQTMGHDKMYWYQQDPGMELHLIHYSYGVNSTEKGDLSSESTVSRIRTEHFPLTLESARPSHTSQYLCASSGSGVGTGELFFGEGSRLTVL.

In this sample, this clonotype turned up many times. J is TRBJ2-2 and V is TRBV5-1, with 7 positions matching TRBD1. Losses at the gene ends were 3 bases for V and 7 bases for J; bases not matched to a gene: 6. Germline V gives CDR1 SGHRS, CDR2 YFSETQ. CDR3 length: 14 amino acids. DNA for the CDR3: TGCGCCAGCAGCTCTCATACAGGGGTCGGGGAGCTGTTTTTT. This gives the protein CASSSHTGVGELFF.

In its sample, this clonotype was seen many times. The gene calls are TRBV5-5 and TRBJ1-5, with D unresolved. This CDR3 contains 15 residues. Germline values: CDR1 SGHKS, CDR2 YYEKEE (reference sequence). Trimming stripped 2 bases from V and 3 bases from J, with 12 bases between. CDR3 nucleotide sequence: TGTGCCAGCAGCTTTCAATACAGAGACAATCAGCCCCAGCATTTT. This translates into CASSFQYRDNQPQHF.

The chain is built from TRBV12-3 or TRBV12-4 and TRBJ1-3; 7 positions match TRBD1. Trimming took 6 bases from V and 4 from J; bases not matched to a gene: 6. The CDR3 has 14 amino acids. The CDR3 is CASSLQGMGNTIYF. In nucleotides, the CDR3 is TGTGCCAGCAGCTTACAGGGGATGGGAAACACCATATATTTT.

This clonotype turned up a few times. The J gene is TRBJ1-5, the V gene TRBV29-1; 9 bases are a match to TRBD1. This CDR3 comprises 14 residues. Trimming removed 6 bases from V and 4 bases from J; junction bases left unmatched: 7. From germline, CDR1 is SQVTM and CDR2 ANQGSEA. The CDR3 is CSVQTGGSNQPQHF. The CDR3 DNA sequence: TGCAGCGTACAAACAGGGGGCTCAAATCAGCCCCAGCATTTT.

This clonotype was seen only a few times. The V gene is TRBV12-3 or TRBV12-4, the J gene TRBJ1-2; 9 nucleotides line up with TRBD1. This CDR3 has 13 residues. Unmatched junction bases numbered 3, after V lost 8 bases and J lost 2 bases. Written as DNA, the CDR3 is TGTGCCAGCCGGGACAGGGCGAACTATGGCTACACCTTC. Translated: CASRDRANYGYTF.

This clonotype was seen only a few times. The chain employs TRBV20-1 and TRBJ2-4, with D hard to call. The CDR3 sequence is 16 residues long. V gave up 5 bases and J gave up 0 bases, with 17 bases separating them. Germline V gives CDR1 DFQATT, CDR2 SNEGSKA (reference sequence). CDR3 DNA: TGCAGTGCTTACCCCGAAAAAATCGGAGCCAAAAACATTCAGTACTTC. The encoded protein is CSAYPEKIGAKNIQYF.

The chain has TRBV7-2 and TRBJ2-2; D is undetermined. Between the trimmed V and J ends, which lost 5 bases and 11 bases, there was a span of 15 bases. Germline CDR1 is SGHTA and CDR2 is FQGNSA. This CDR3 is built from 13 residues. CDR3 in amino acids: CASSMGTPRELFF. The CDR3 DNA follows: TGTGCCAGCAGCATGGGTACACCCAGAGAGCTGTTTTTT.

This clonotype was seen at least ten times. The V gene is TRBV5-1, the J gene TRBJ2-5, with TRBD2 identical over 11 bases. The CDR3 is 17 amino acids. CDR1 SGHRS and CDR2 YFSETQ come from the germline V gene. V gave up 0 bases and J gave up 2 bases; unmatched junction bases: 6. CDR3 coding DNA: TGCGCCAGCAGCTTGGTCCCGGGACTAGCGGAACAAGAGACCCAGTACTTC. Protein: CASSLVPGLAEQETQYF.